A single sample gave rise to the 27 T cell receptor beta chains below, sequenced in a study of T cell changes during pregnancy in multiple sclerosis. Measured with immunoSEQ multiplex PCR; TCRdb has only the in-frame clones, and not every one. This sample has under 95,000 clones, with about 94% found just once. The specimen comprised peripheral blood, sampled in the second trimester of pregnancy. The receptors originated from a female donor in good health, enrolled as a control in a pregnancy study.

V usage is TRBV6-1 and J usage is TRBJ2-7; D call uncertain. CDR3 length: 10 residues. V was clipped by 7 bases and J by 7 bases, with 8 bases between them. Germline-derived CDR1 and CDR2 are MNHNS and SASEGT. CDR3 nucleotide sequence: TGTGCCAGCATGCACCTAGAGCAGTACTTC. This codes for CASMHLEQYF.

The chain has TRBV7-6 and TRBJ1-5; tentative D call: TRBD1 (6 bases). CDR1 is SGHVS, CDR2 FNYEAQ, per germline. CDR3 length: 16 residues. V lost 2 bases and J lost 3, with 14 bases in between. This CDR3 reads CASSLYPGESNQPQHF. The CDR3 DNA is TGTGCCAGCAGCTTATATCCAGGGGAGTCCAATCAGCCCCAGCATTTT.

The gene calls are TRBV7-2 and TRBJ2-7, with D possibly being TRBD2 (6 bases). The germline V and J ends were trimmed by 5 bases and 4 bases, with 15 bases remaining between them. CDR1 is SGHTA, CDR2 FQGNSA, per germline. CDR3 size: 14 residues. This CDR3 is CASSRFRDSYEQYF. CDR3 coding DNA: TGTGCCAGCAGCCGGTTCCGGGACTCTTACGAGCAGTACTTC.

The rearrangement links TRBV6-1 to TRBJ1-1; 7 positions match TRBD1. This CDR3 is 13 amino acids long. Germline CDR1 and CDR2: MNHNS and SASEGT. Germline trimming cut 3 bases from V and 5 bases from J; bases unmatched to any gene: 3. The CDR3 spells CASSDRGYTEAFF. The CDR3 DNA sequence: TGTGCCAGCAGTGACAGGGGGTATACTGAAGCTTTCTTT.

The rearrangement links TRBV19 to TRBJ2-7; possibly TRBD1 for D (6 bases). The V gene lost 5 bases and the J gene lost 2 bases, with 13 bases spanning the gap. The CDR3 is 14 residues long. CDR1 and CDR2 (germline): LNHDA, SQIVND (reference sequence). DNA for the CDR3: TGTGCCAGTAGTCCCCGGGACACTACCTACGAGCAGTACTTC. This encodes CASSPRDTTYEQYF.

V usage is TRBV7-2 and J usage is TRBJ2-5; 7 positions match TRBD1. After removal of 4 bases from V and 5 bases from J, the junction contained 10 bases not matched to a gene. Per the germline V gene, CDR1 is SGHTA and CDR2 is FQGNSA. The length of the CDR3 is 15 residues. The CDR3 loop reads CASSSQTGTSETQYF. DNA of the CDR3: TGTGCCAGCAGCTCCCAGACAGGGACATCCGAGACCCAGTACTTC.

The chain joins TRBV28 to TRBJ1-3, with TRBD1 matching over 7 bases. V shed 7 bases, J shed 4 bases, and the junction held 10 bases outside the gene matches. Germline lookup yields CDR1 MDHEN and CDR2 SYDVKM. CDR3 length equals 15 residues. The chain's CDR3 is CASTTGAGRGNTIYF. CDR3 DNA sequence: TGTGCCAGCACCACAGGGGCAGGGCGCGGAAACACCATATATTTT.

The V call is TRBV9, the J call TRBJ2-5; D might be TRBD1 (6 bases). V lost 0 bases and J 2 bases, leaving 11 bases between the germline ends. The CDR3 has 15 amino acids. Germline CDR1 is SGDLS and CDR2 is YYNGEE. Here the CDR3 DNA reads TGTGCCAGCAGCGTAGGGACAGTAGGGCAAGAGACCCAGTACTTC. This translates into CASSVGTVGQETQYF. Full variable domain (missing parts from reference TRBV9 and TRBJ2-5): DSGVTQTPKHLITATGQRVTLRCSPRSGDLSVYWYQQSLDQGLQFLIQYYNGEERAKGNILERFSAQQFPDLHSELNLSSLELGDSALYFCASSVGTVGQETQYFGPGTRLLVL.

J is TRBJ1-1 and V is TRBV2; D is uncertain. Germline V gene data show CDR1 as SNHLY and CDR2 as FYNNEI. The CDR3 totals 13 residues. The germline V and J ends were trimmed by 6 bases and 3 bases, with 11 bases remaining between them. In nucleotides, the CDR3 is TGTGCCAGCAGCACAAGGGAGGACACTGAAGCTTTCTTT. It is translated as CASSTREDTEAFF.

The V call is TRBV5-8, the J call TRBJ2-7; maybe TRBD1 (5 bases). The V end lost 0 bases, the J end lost 6 bases, and 7 bases lay between the germline ends. Germline V gene lookup returns CDR1 SGHTS and CDR2 YDEGEE. The CDR3 has 12 amino acids. Here the CDR3 DNA reads TGTGCCAGCAGCTTGGCCAGGGTCGAGCAGTACTTC. It specifies CASSLARVEQYF.

The V call is TRBV7-2, the J call TRBJ2-7; D is perhaps TRBD2 (6 bases). The ends were cut back, 3 bases at V and 0 bases at J, with 9 bases in the middle. The CDR3 length is 14 residues. Germline V lookup: CDR1 SGHTA, CDR2 FQGNSA. The CDR3 coding sequence is TGTGCCAGCAGCTTGACGCGGGACTCCTACGAGCAGTACTTC. It yields the protein CASSLTRDSYEQYF.

The gene calls are TRBV9 and TRBJ1-5, with no clear D. Between the trimmed V and J ends, which lost 2 bases and 9 bases, there was a span of 6 bases. This CDR3 has 11 amino acids. The germline gives CDR1 SGDLS, CDR2 YYNGEE. The chain's CDR3 is CASSVLRPQHF. The CDR3 nucleotides read TGTGCCAGCAGCGTCCTCAGGCCCCAGCATTTT.

V usage is TRBV5-6 and J usage is TRBJ1-4; 10 bases align to TRBD1. J lost 11 bases, V lost 2 bases, and 6 bases had no gene match. This CDR3 is built from 14 residues. Germline-derived CDR1 and CDR2 are SGHDT and YYEEEE. The CDR3 loop is CASSFGTGEEKLFF. CDR3 DNA: TGTGCCAGCAGCTTTGGGACAGGGGAGGAGAAACTGTTTTTT.

CDR3 bases: TGCGCCAGCAGCCAGGGCAGGGGGATATCCTACGAGCAGTACTTC. As protein: CASSQGRGISYEQYF. The chain links TRBV4-1 to TRBJ2-7; 7 bases map to TRBD1. The germline gives CDR1 MGHRA, CDR2 YSYEKL. This CDR3 is 15 amino acids long. Trimming at V came to 3 bases and at J to 1 base, leaving 6 bases not matched to a gene.

This clone was seen a single time. The rearrangement uses TRBV7-2 and TRBJ2-3; D is unresolved. The CDR3 sequence is 13 residues long. CDR1 is SGHTA, CDR2 FQGNSA, per germline. V lost 4 bases to trimming and J lost 0 bases, with 5 bases between them. The DNA of the CDR3 is TGTGCCAGCAGCTCACTTAGCACAGATACGCAGTATTTT. Protein product: CASSSLSTDTQYF. The complete variable domain, with remaining parts taken from reference TRBV7-2 and TRBJ2-3, reads GAGVSQSPSNKVTEKGKDVELRCDPISGHTALYWYRQSLGQGLEFLIYFQGNSAPDKSGLPSDRFSAERTGGSVSTLTIQRTQQEDSAVYLCASSSLSTDTQYFGPGTRLTVL.

The gene calls are TRBV7-6 and TRBJ2-1, with D tentatively TRBD1 (7 bases). The germline V gene has CDR1 SGHVS and CDR2 FNYEAQ. Trimming took 5 bases from V and 10 from J, leaving 18 bases between them. The CDR3 runs 14 residues. In DNA, the CDR3 is TGTGCCAGCAGCGGAGGGGGCCCGACGGGAGAGCAGTTCTTC. It codes for CASSGGGPTGEQFF.

This clone has a single count. V gene TRBV7-6 combines with J gene TRBJ2-3; a weak D match, TRBD2 (7 bases). The CDR3 loop spans 17 amino acids. CDR1 SGHVS and CDR2 FNYEAQ come from the germline V gene. V dropped 5 bases and J dropped 0 bases, with 18 bases sitting between them. The DNA for the CDR3 is TGTGCCAGCAGCCAAAGAAGGGGAGGGGGAAGCACAGATACGCAGTATTTT. This codes for CASSQRRGGGSTDTQYF. The full variable domain, in which reference TRBV7-6 and TRBJ2-3 provide the parts outside the CDR3, is GAGVSQSPRYKVTKRGQDVALRCDPISGHVSLYWYRQALGQGPEFLTYFNYEAQQDKSGLPNDRFSAERPEGSISTLTIQRTEQRDSAMYRCASSQRRGGGSTDTQYFGPGTRLTVL.

This clone appeared a single time. The genes are TRBV10-3 and TRBJ1-2; D perhaps matches TRBD1 (5 bases). The CDR3 is made up of 13 amino acids. Germline CDR1 ENHRY, CDR2 SYGVKD. Trimming shortened V by 0 bases and J by 8 bases, and 10 bases separated the two germline ends. The CDR3 spells CAISESTAGGYTF. The CDR3 DNA reads as TGTGCCATCAGTGAGTCGACAGCTGGGGGCTACACCTTC.

The V and J genes are TRBV18 and TRBJ1-6, with a possible D match to TRBD1 (6 bases). The CDR3 spans 16 residues. Germline lookup yields CDR1 KGHSH and CDR2 LQKENI. V was trimmed by 2 bases and J by 7 bases, leaving 15 bases between them. In DNA form, the CDR3 reads TGTGCCAGCTCACCATCGGCGGGGGCCGGCAATTCACCCCTCCACTTT. Protein: CASSPSAGAGNSPLHF.

The chain employs TRBV19 and TRBJ1-4; 9 bases align to TRBD1. The CDR3 sequence is 15 residues long. Germline CDR1 is LNHDA and CDR2 is SQIVND (reference sequence). After removal of 8 bases from V and 8 bases from J, the junction contained 12 bases not matched to a gene. CDR3 nucleotides: TGTGCCAGTGAACCCACAGGGGGCGGTGGGGAAAAACTGTTTTTT. Translating gives CASEPTGGGGEKLFF.

The chain uses TRBV6-5 and TRBJ1-2; D is unresolved. Germline assignment: CDR1 MNHEY and CDR2 SVGAGI. CDR3 length: 14 residues. The ends were cut back, 0 bases at V and 4 bases at J, with 9 bases in the middle. CDR3 sequence reads: CASSYSSRSYGYTF. CDR3 DNA sequence: TGTGCCAGCAGTTACTCGAGCAGGTCCTATGGCTACACCTTC.

J is TRBJ2-5 and V is TRBV5-4; a weak D match, TRBD1 (7 bases). Germline CDR1 reads SGHNT; CDR2 reads YYREEE (reference sequence). The V and J ends lost 5 bases and 5 bases respectively, with 19 bases between them. The CDR3 length is 15 residues. This CDR3 reads CASRATGEVAETQYF. In DNA, the CDR3 is TGTGCCAGCAGGGCCACAGGGGAGGTGGCGGAGACCCAGTACTTC.

The V and J genes are TRBV7-2 and TRBJ1-3, with D possibly being TRBD1 (5 bases). The V and J ends lost 1 base and 1 base respectively, with 11 bases between them. The CDR3 is 16 amino acids. CDR1 is SGHTA and CDR2 is FQGNSA in the germline V gene. The CDR3 DNA follows: TGTGCCAGCAGCTTAGGTCGCGGGGGTTCTGGAAACACCATATATTTT. Translation gives CASSLGRGGSGNTIYF.

The genes are TRBV27 and TRBJ2-7, with D unresolved. Germline CDR1 MNHEY, CDR2 SMNVEV (reference sequence). This CDR3 is built from 13 residues. V was shortened by 0 bases and J by 4 bases, with 7 bases between the two germline ends. The CDR3 protein is CASSLSIEYEQYF. CDR3 in DNA: TGTGCCAGCAGTTTATCGATCGAGTACGAGCAGTACTTC.

The genes are TRBV5-4 and TRBJ1-1, with 7 bases identical to TRBD1. The CDR3 runs 14 residues. Germline V gene data show CDR1 as SGHNT and CDR2 as YYREEE (reference sequence). Trimming at V came to 7 bases and at J to 0 bases, leaving 6 bases not matched to a gene. The CDR3 coding sequence is TGTGCCAGCGGTAGACAGGGACTGAACACTGAAGCTTTCTTT. Protein: CASGRQGLNTEAFF.

This clone was found once. The V call is TRBV7-2, the J call TRBJ2-3; maybe TRBD1 (6 bases). The CDR3 is 13 residues long. The V end lost 3 bases, the J end lost 2 bases, and 6 bases lay between the germline ends. The V gene's germline CDR1 is SGHTA and CDR2 FQGNSA. CDR3 loop: CASSLGHTDTQYF. The CDR3 DNA sequence: TGTGCCAGCAGCTTGGGACACACAGATACGCAGTATTTT.

This clone has only one observation. The chain couples TRBV4-1 to TRBJ2-3, with D perhaps TRBD2 (5 bases). From germline, CDR1 is MGHRA and CDR2 YSYEKL. V dropped 1 base and J dropped 2 bases, with 22 bases sitting between them. CDR3 size: 19 residues. CDR3 residues: CASSQGGLRGLSNTDTQYF. In DNA form, the CDR3 reads TGCGCCAGCAGCCAAGGGGGTCTACGGGGTCTTTCTAACACAGATACGCAGTATTTT.